A selection of T cell receptor beta chains follows, all from one sample in a study of blood T cell repertoires in COVID-19. Produced via immunoSEQ multiplex PCR; TCRdb's table is partial and in-frame only. The sample contains over 120,000 clones, over 75% of which appear only once. Sequencing used peripheral blood. These receptors all come from an older man with acute or convalescent COVID-19. The CDR3 runs from the conserved cysteine through the conserved F or W. D genes are given only for firm matches. A clone size is listed for some rows: how often the clone was seen (once, few, many), or a class if it is expanded.

d_call: TRBD1; clone_size: .; v_call: TRBV28; j_call: TRBJ1-6; cdr3_aa: CASSSGGASYNSPLHF; cdr3_nt: TGTGCCAGCAGTTCAGGGGGCGCGTCCTATAATTCACCCCTCCACTTT
d_call: .; clone_size: .; v_call: TRBV7-2; j_call: TRBJ2-2; cdr3_aa: CASSLERAGELFF; cdr3_nt: TGTGCCAGCAGCTTAGAGCGCGCCGGGGAGCTGTTTTTT
d_call: .; clone_size: .; v_call: TRBV9; j_call: TRBJ2-1; cdr3_aa: CASSPGVSSYNEQFF; cdr3_nt: TGTGCCAGCAGCCCGGGGGTGAGCTCCTACAATGAGCAGTTCTTC
d_call: .; clone_size: .; v_call: TRBV5-1; j_call: TRBJ2-7; cdr3_aa: CASSLAGRSSYEQYF; cdr3_nt: TGCGCCAGCAGCTTGGCCGGGAGAAGCTCCTACGAGCAGTACTTC
d_call: TRBD2; clone_size: .; v_call: TRBV6-5; j_call: TRBJ2-1; cdr3_aa: CASSSSGRVYNEQFF; cdr3_nt: TGTGCCAGCAGTTCTAGCGGGAGGGTATACAATGAGCAGTTCTTC
d_call: .; clone_size: .; v_call: TRBV14; j_call: TRBJ1-2; cdr3_aa: CASSQGTWGYTF; cdr3_nt: TGTGCCAGCAGCCAAGGGACTTGGGGCTACACCTTC
d_call: .; clone_size: .; v_call: TRBV12-1; j_call: TRBJ2-3; cdr3_aa: CASSSGLAGAPDTQYF; cdr3_nt: TGTGCCAGCAGCTCGGGACTAGCGGGAGCTCCAGATACGCAGTATTTT
d_call: .; clone_size: .; v_call: TRBV19; j_call: TRBJ1-1; cdr3_aa: CASSIYSKNTEAFF; cdr3_nt: TGTGCCAGTAGTATCTACAGTAAGAACACTGAAGCTTTCTTT
d_call: .; clone_size: .; v_call: TRBV2; j_call: TRBJ2-3; cdr3_aa: CASSEVRGYTDTQYF; cdr3_nt: TGTGCCAGCAGTGAAGTTCGGGGATACACAGATACGCAGTATTTT
d_call: .; clone_size: .; v_call: TRBV28; j_call: TRBJ1-1; cdr3_aa: CASSLIGHLNTEAFF; cdr3_nt: TGTGCCAGCAGTTTAATCGGACACCTGAACACTGAAGCTTTCTTT
d_call: TRBD1; clone_size: .; v_call: TRBV6-1; j_call: TRBJ2-3; cdr3_aa: CASSETGILQNTQYF; cdr3_nt: TGTGCCAGCAGTGAGACAGGGATCCTTCAGAATACGCAGTATTTT
d_call: .; clone_size: .; v_call: TRBV19; j_call: TRBJ1-5; cdr3_aa: CASRSGGGNQPQHF; cdr3_nt: TGTGCCAGTCGGTCCGGGGGAGGCAATCAGCCCCAGCATTTT
d_call: .; clone_size: once; v_call: TRBV6-5; j_call: TRBJ2-7; cdr3_aa: CASKAGLSSYEQYF; cdr3_nt: TGTGCCAGCAAGGCAGGTTTAAGCTCCTACGAGCAGTACTTC
d_call: TRBD1; clone_size: .; v_call: TRBV2; j_call: TRBJ1-5; cdr3_aa: CASSPNTGGNQPQHF; cdr3_nt: TGTGCCAGCAGTCCGAACACAGGGGGTAATCAGCCCCAGCATTTT
d_call: .; clone_size: .; v_call: TRBV28; j_call: TRBJ2-7; cdr3_aa: CASSFFLGSQSYEQYF; cdr3_nt: TGTGCCAGCAGTTTTTTTCTCGGGAGTCAATCCTACGAGCAGTACTTC
d_call: .; clone_size: .; v_call: TRBV5-1; j_call: TRBJ2-5; cdr3_aa: CASSLALAEETQYF; cdr3_nt: TGCGCCAGCAGCTTGGCTCTAGCAGAAGAGACCCAGTACTTC
d_call: .; clone_size: .; v_call: TRBV5-1; j_call: TRBJ2-7; cdr3_aa: CASSLVVQPYEQYF; cdr3_nt: TGCGCCAGCAGCTTGGTCGTACAGCCCTACGAGCAGTACTTC
d_call: TRBD2; clone_size: few; v_call: TRBV20-1; j_call: TRBJ2-7; cdr3_aa: CSASRRENVREQYF; cdr3_nt: TGCAGTGCTAGTCGGCGGGAGAACGTTAGAGAGCAGTACTTC
d_call: .; clone_size: once; v_call: TRBV6-5; j_call: TRBJ1-2; cdr3_aa: CASSYSIAAYGYTF; cdr3_nt: TGTGCCAGCAGTTACTCGATCGCAGCGTATGGCTACACCTTC
d_call: .; clone_size: .; v_call: TRBV11-3; j_call: TRBJ2-1; cdr3_aa: CASSLDSDNEQFF; cdr3_nt: TGTGCCAGCAGCTTAGATTCGGACAATGAGCAGTTCTTC
d_call: .; clone_size: .; v_call: TRBV6-4; j_call: TRBJ2-1; cdr3_aa: CASGQGGNEQFF; cdr3_nt: TGTGCCAGCGGCCAAGGGGGCAATGAGCAGTTCTTC
d_call: TRBD2; clone_size: .; v_call: TRBV3-1/TRBV3-2; j_call: TRBJ2-1; cdr3_aa: CASSLTSGDFDEQFF; cdr3_nt: TGTGCCAGCAGCCTGACTAGCGGGGATTTTGATGAGCAGTTCTTC
d_call: .; clone_size: .; v_call: TRBV24-1; j_call: TRBJ2-2; cdr3_aa: CATSRAGDKVGELFF; cdr3_nt: TGTGCCACCAGTAGAGCAGGGGATAAGGTCGGGGAGCTGTTTTTT
d_call: .; clone_size: .; v_call: TRBV5-5; j_call: TRBJ1-6; cdr3_aa: CASSLEQASSYNSPLHF; cdr3_nt: TGTGCCAGCAGCTTGGAACAGGCGAGCTCCTATAATTCACCCCTCCACTTT